This paragraph covers one T cell receptor beta chain sequence. Its matching antigen is unknown. This sample stems from a study of cytomegalovirus exposure and HLA in healthy donors. Study results and caveats: The authors later found TCR association rates varying by HLA locus, with DRB1 most and HLA-C fewest. Researchers had no immune exposure information except CMV serostatus available.

The PCR contained 60 Vbeta and 13 Jbeta primers. The protocol was immunoSEQ multiplex PCR, while the TCRdb copy is restricted to in-frame clones and leaves out a portion. Its clone listing holds about 160,000 clones. The V gene's germline CDR1 is WSHSY and CDR2 SAAADI. J lost 2 bases, V lost 4 bases, and 6 bases had no gene match. This CDR3 region has 16 residues. The chain employs TRBV10-2 and TRBJ2-2; 8 bases map to TRBD2. The TCR originated in a man between 25 and 39 years old in good health and CMV-seronegative. Sequences were obtained from PBMCs. The CDR3 bases are TGCGCCAGCAGTGGGTTACTAGCGGTAAACACCGGGGAGCTGTTTTTT. It is translated as CASSGLLAVNTGELFF.